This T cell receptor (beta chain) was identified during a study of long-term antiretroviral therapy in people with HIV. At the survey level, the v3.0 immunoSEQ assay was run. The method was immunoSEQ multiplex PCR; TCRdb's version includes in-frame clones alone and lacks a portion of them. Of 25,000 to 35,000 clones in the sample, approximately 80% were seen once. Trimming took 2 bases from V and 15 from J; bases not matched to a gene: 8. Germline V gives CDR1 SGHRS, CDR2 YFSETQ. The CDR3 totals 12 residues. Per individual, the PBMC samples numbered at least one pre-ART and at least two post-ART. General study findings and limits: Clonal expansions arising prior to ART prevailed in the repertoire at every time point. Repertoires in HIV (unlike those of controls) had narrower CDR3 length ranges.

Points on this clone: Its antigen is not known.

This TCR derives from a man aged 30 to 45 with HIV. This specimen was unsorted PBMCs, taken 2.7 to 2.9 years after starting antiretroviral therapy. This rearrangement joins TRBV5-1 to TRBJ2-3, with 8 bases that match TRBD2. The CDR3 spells CASSFSGASSYF. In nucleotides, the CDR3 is TGCGCCAGCAGCTTTAGCGGGGCTTCATCCTATTTT.